This T cell receptor (beta chain) came from a study of T cell clonotyping in hematopoietic cell transplantation. Study-level information: Cytoreduction preceded collection of pretransplant recipient samples. The study's findings and limits: Recipient TCR diversity dropped after transplant; expanded clonotypes rose from day 30 to 180. Graft donor and pretransplant recipient Inverse Simpson Index values predicted broader posttransplant TCR diversity.

Assay: immunoSEQ multiplex PCR; the TCRdb copy retains only in-frame clones and omits some. The sample has around 28,000 clones, about 93% seen once. CDR1 and CDR2 from the germline V gene are SGHRS and YFSETQ. Between the trimmed V and J ends, which lost 3 bases and 0 bases, there was a span of 9 bases. This CDR3 has 14 residues. The sample's time point: recipient sample about 28 days before transplant, after cytoreduction. Samples: about 28 days before transplant, then days 30, 100 and 180 after. As concerns this clone: The antigen is unknown. This sample also contains other DNA sequences that code for the same CDR3.

The receptor was isolated from a middle-aged man with acute myeloid leukemia. Some clones in this sample may be carry-over from other donors' samples. The specimen comprised peripheral blood mononuclear cells, sampled before stem cell transplant. This chain connects TRBV5-1 to TRBJ1-1, with no clear D. The CDR3 loop is CASSSDGLNTEAFF. The DNA of the CDR3 is TGCGCCAGCAGCTCAGACGGACTGAACACTGAAGCTTTCTTT.